A selection of T cell receptor beta chains follows, all from one sample in a study of human T cells and chemical hapten exposure. Via MiXCR, TCRdb re-called the RACE reads, giving one row per CDR3 protein. The sample carries 370,000 or so distinct CDR3 sequences, 4.8% recorded once. The sample consisted of whole blood, taken in connection with sensitization to the hapten diphenylcyclopropenone (DPC). The receptors here all came from a woman in her 50s with alopecia areata. Some clones in this sample may be carry-over from other donors' samples. The CDR3 runs from the conserved cysteine through the conserved F or W. A D gene is named only where the DNA matches it firmly. Rows give clone size only sometimes, using once, few, many, or a class for an expanded clone.

>many|TRBV3-1|NA|TRBJ2-1
CASSQEQTGEDEQFF
TGTGCCAGCAGCCAAGAACAAACAGGGGAGGATGAGCAGTTCTTC
>many|TRBV28|NA|TRBJ2-5
CASSGKTGLQETQYF
TGTGCCAGCAGTGGGAAAACAGGGTTACAAGAGACCCAGTACTTC
>many|TRBV7-3|NA|TRBJ2-6
CASSLGGSLSSGANVLTF
TGTGCCAGCAGCTTAGGGGGCAGTCTTAGCTCTGGGGCCAACGTCCTGACTTTC
>many|TRBV28|NA|TRBJ2-3
CASSPGTPEDTQYF
TGTGCCAGCAGTCCGGGAACTCCGGAGGATACGCAGTATTTT
>many|TRBV29-1|TRBD1|TRBJ2-1
CSHRGQGSEQFF
TGCAGCCACCGGGGACAGGGCAGTGAGCAGTTCTTC
>many|TRBV2|TRBD2|TRBJ2-3
CASSLSPRLAGSASTDTQYF
TGTGCCAGCAGTCTCTCCCCCAGGCTAGCGGGGTCCGCTAGCACAGATACGCAGTATTTT
>few|TRBV7-7|NA|TRBJ1-3
CASSRDAGTGNTIYF
TGTGCCAGCAGCCGTGATGCGGGGACTGGAAACACCATATATTTT
>few|TRBV20-1|TRBD1|TRBJ1-1
CSARDDRGSTEAFF
TGCAGTGCTAGAGATGACAGGGGGAGCACTGAAGCTTTCTTT
>few|TRBV30|NA|TRBJ2-1
CALEYGGSYNEQFF
TGTGCCTTGGAGTACGGGGGCAGCTACAATGAGCAGTTCTTC
>many|TRBV9|TRBD2|TRBJ2-5
CASSVGTSGQETQYF
TGTGCCAGCAGCGTAGGCACTAGCGGACAAGAGACCCAGTACTTC
>few|TRBV3-1|TRBD1|TRBJ2-1
CASRQGAPSNEQFF
TGTGCCAGCAGACAGGGGGCGCCGAGCAATGAGCAGTTCTTC
>many|TRBV20-1|TRBD1|TRBJ2-2
CSARDPGTGNTGELFF
TGCAGTGCTAGAGATCCGGGGACAGGGAACACCGGGGAGCTGTTTTTT
>few|TRBV12-3/TRBV12-4|NA|TRBJ2-3
CASSLSRPGGVADTQYF
TGTGCCAGCAGCCTCAGTCGGCCAGGGGGGGTCGCTGATACGCAGTATTTT
>many|TRBV12-3/TRBV12-4|NA|TRBJ2-7
CASSVSGGRSYEQYF
TGTGCCAGCAGTGTCTCGGGGGGCAGATCCTACGAGCAGTACTTC
>NA|TRBV7-9|NA|TRBJ2-7
CASSLPGGLYEQYF
TGTGCCAGCAGCTTACCCGGAGGCCTTTACGAGCAGTACTTC
>many|TRBV7-9|TRBD2|TRBJ2-5
CASSPSGGKETQYF
TGTGCCAGCAGCCCGAGCGGGGGGAAAGAGACCCAGTACTTC
>many|TRBV20-1|NA|TRBJ1-3
CSAREGYGNTIYF
TGCAGTGCTAGAGAGGGGTATGGAAACACCATATATTTT
>many|TRBV6-2/TRBV6-3|TRBD1|TRBJ1-1
CASIALQGTATEAFF
TGTGCCAGCATCGCCCTACAGGGGACGGCCACTGAAGCTTTCTTT
>NA|TRBV20-1|NA|TRBJ2-3
CSASPDTDTQYF
TGCAGTGCTAGCCCGGACACAGATACGCAGTATTTT
>many|TRBV6-5|NA|TRBJ1-5
CASSPGLYQPQHF
TGTGCCAGCAGCCCCGGGTTATATCAGCCCCAGCATTTT